The T cell receptor beta chain described here comes from a study of control samples from healthy donors and cancer patients (dated by TCRdb to the early 2020s). Comment on this clone: This clone's antigen is unknown. Base qualities are not recorded, but no much larger clone differs from it by a single base.

Receptor amplification or capture employed the immunoSEQ multiplex PCR assay. TCRdb holds this immuneACCESS table with in-frame rearrangements only. Some clones are missing; in checked studies, unresolved V genes explain under half, and the rest has no known cause. The sample table records 120,000 to 150,000 clones; about 90% of these occur just once. The ten largest make up about 7.1% of the sample. The CDR3 spans 17 residues, from the cysteine through the phenylalanine. CDR3 DNA only is kept here, 51 bases in frame from base 1. The junction carries 22 bases between V and J, which are trimmed by 4 bases and 3 bases respectively. The germline V gene encodes CDR1 SGHVS and CDR2 FNYEAQ.

The receptor comes from a man younger than 30 in good health. The V and J segments used are TRBV7-6 and TRBJ2-7, and possibly TRBD2, on 6 matching bases. Sequencing was carried out using blood. The CDR3 protein is CASSSDRRVAYNYEQYF. The DNA sequence is given as TGTGCCAGCAGCTCTGATAGGAGGGTAGCGTATAACTACGAGCAGTACTTC.